Following are 22 T cell receptor beta chains from one sample sequenced in a study of T cell changes during pregnancy in multiple sclerosis. Clones were read by immunoSEQ multiplex PCR, and TCRdb kept only the in-frame ones, dropping some. The sample consists of roughly 69,000 clones, about 91% of them appearing once. Sequenced material: CD4+ T cells from peripheral blood mononuclear cells, taken in the third trimester of pregnancy. These receptors came from a female donor in good health, enrolled as a control in a pregnancy study.

This clone was counted a single time. The chain carries TRBV5-4 and TRBJ2-2; the D is unclear. From germline, CDR1 is SGHNT and CDR2 YYREEE (reference sequence). Trimming took off 0 bases at V and 1 base at J, with 7 bases between the two ends. CDR3 length: 15 residues. CDR3 protein: CASSLEPMNTGELFF. CDR3 bases: TGTGCCAGCAGCTTGGAGCCGATGAACACCGGGGAGCTGTTTTTT.

The genes are TRBV7-6 and TRBJ1-2, with D possibly being TRBD1 (6 bases). The length of the CDR3 is 13 residues. Deletions cut 3 bases from V and 6 bases from J, with 11 bases between. Germline V gene data show CDR1 as SGHVS and CDR2 as FNYEAQ. The CDR3 protein is CASSFRGGHGYTF. The CDR3 DNA sequence: TGTGCCAGCAGCTTTAGGGGGGGACATGGCTACACCTTC.

Only one count was recorded for this clone. The chain joins TRBV30 to TRBJ2-7; the D gene is possibly TRBD1 (5 bases). Germline V CDR1 and CDR2: GTSNPN, SVGIG (reference sequence). The CDR3 runs to 13 residues. V shed 2 bases and J shed 4 bases, with 12 bases lying between them. The CDR3 protein is CAWSTVGRYEQYF. In nucleotides, the CDR3 is TGTGCCTGGAGTACGGTGGGGCGTTACGAGCAGTACTTC.

The chain recombines TRBV15 with TRBJ1-5; 12 nucleotides align to TRBD1. Germline V lookup: CDR1 LNHNV, CDR2 YYDKDF (reference sequence). After removal of 4 bases from V and 5 bases from J, the junction contained 9 bases not matched to a gene. CDR3 length equals 17 residues. The CDR3 spells CATSIEPGQGADQPQHF. CDR3 nucleotides: TGTGCCACCAGCATAGAACCGGGACAGGGGGCCGATCAGCCCCAGCATTTT.

The chain joins TRBV16 to TRBJ1-1, with 7 bases fitting TRBD1. Germline-derived CDR1 and CDR2 are KGHSY and FQNENV. CDR3 size: 14 residues. The V segment lost 0 bases and the J segment 5 bases; nucleotides outside the gene matches: 3. For the CDR3, the DNA is TGTGCCAGCAGCCAATCGACAGGGAAGACTGAAGCTTTCTTT. This codes for CASSQSTGKTEAFF.

The rearrangement links TRBV10-3 to TRBJ2-5; D gene ambiguous. The J call may be mistaken, given a closer DNA end match to TRBJ2-7. The CDR3 runs 13 residues. The germline gives CDR1 ENHRY, CDR2 SYGVKD. In nucleotides, the CDR3 is TGTGCCATCAGTGAGTTCGGTTCCTACGAGCAGTACTTC. Its translation is CAISEFGSYEQYF.

V is TRBV9 and J is TRBJ1-6; D is unclear. The CDR3 covers 15 residues. Trimming pared 0 bases from V and 7 bases from J, leaving 11 bases between. Germline CDR1 is SGDLS and CDR2 is YYNGEE. CDR3 nucleotide sequence: TGTGCCAGCAGCGTAGTCTATAACAGAAATTCACCCCTCCACTTT. This encodes CASSVVYNRNSPLHF.

The CDR3 protein is CASSRDREETQYF. The CDR3 nucleotides read TGTGCCAGCTCCCGGGATCGGGAGGAGACCCAGTACTTC. V gene TRBV4-2 combines with J gene TRBJ2-5; D perhaps matches TRBD2 (6 bases). V gave up 8 bases and J gave up 5 bases, with 15 bases separating them. The germline V gene has CDR1 LGHNA and CDR2 YNFKEQ. CDR3 length: 13 amino acids.

The V call is TRBV11-3, the J call TRBJ1-1; TRBD1 agrees at 11 bases. Germline-derived CDR1 and CDR2 are SGHNT and YENEEA. The V gene end was trimmed by 1 base and the J gene end by 12 bases; junction bases not matched to a gene: 10. The CDR3 extends over 15 amino acids. The CDR3 region has the DNA TGTGCCAGCAGCTTAGGACGGGGACAGGGGGTTGGATCTTTCTTT. Translation: CASSLGRGQGVGSFF.

For the CDR3, the DNA is TGTGCCTGGGGACTCCTAACGAACTATGGCTACACCTTC. It specifies CAWGLLTNYGYTF. The chain is built from TRBV30 and TRBJ1-2; D is ambiguous. Trimming removed 5 bases at V and 2 bases at J, with 12 bases between. The CDR3 has 13 residues. Germline assignment: CDR1 GTSNPN and CDR2 SVGIG (reference sequence). Full variable domain (missing parts from reference TRBV30 and TRBJ1-2): SQTIHQWPATLVQPVGSPLSLECTVEGTSNPNLYWYRQAAGRGLQLLFYSVGIGQISSEVPQNLSASRPQDRQFILSSKKLLLSDSGFYLCAWGLLTNYGYTFGSGTRLTVV.

This clone was seen only once. The J gene is TRBJ2-2, the V gene TRBV6-5; D call uncertain. The CDR3 is 14 amino acids. V was trimmed by 2 bases and J by 8 bases, leaving 12 bases between them. Germline V lookup: CDR1 MNHEY, CDR2 SVGAGI. The CDR3 loop reads CASSYGTIGGELFF. Written as DNA, the CDR3 is TGTGCCAGCAGTTACGGTACTATCGGGGGGGAGCTGTTTTTT.

The chain has TRBV27 and TRBJ1-2, with 7 bases fitting TRBD1. This CDR3 region has 15 residues. The V segment lost 6 bases and the J segment 7 bases; nucleotides outside the gene matches: 14. Germline assignment: CDR1 MNHEY and CDR2 SMNVEV (reference sequence). CDR3 region: CASRGQLLTRGGYTF. The CDR3 DNA follows: TGTGCCAGCAGGGGACAGCTCCTTACCCGGGGTGGCTACACCTTC.

The chain combines TRBV5-4 with TRBJ2-3; D is perhaps TRBD1 (6 bases). Deletions cut 2 bases from V and 6 bases from J, with 19 bases between. Germline V gene data show CDR1 as SGHNT and CDR2 as YYREEE (reference sequence). This CDR3 contains 16 residues. CDR3 region: CASSFYVGTSSDTQYF. The DNA of the CDR3 is TGTGCCAGCAGCTTCTATGTCGGGACATCAAGTGATACGCAGTATTTT.

The V call is TRBV6-4, the J call TRBJ1-5, with 8 bases aligning to TRBD1. CDR3 length: 16 amino acids. J was trimmed by 1 base and V by 6 bases; bases with no gene match: 8. Germline V gene lookup returns CDR1 MRHNA and CDR2 SNTAGT. In nucleotides, the CDR3 is TGTGCCAGCAGGTTCGTACAGGGGGGCAGCAATCAGCCCCAGCATTTT. As protein: CASRFVQGGSNQPQHF.

J is TRBJ1-2 and V is TRBV11-3; possible D gene TRBD1, 5 bases. V shed 5 bases and J shed 0 bases, with 10 bases lying between them. The CDR3 spans 14 residues. In germline, CDR1 is SGHNT, CDR2 YENEEA. CDR3 bases: TGTGCCAGCAGCCTCGGGGGAACTAACTATGGCTACACCTTC. Its protein is CASSLGGTNYGYTF. Full variable domain (rest looked up from reference TRBV11-3 and TRBJ1-2): EAGVVQSPRYKIIEKKQPVAFWCNPISGHNTLYWYLQNLGQGPELLIRYENEEAVDDSQLPKDRFSAERLKGVDSTLKIQPAELGDSAVYLCASSLGGTNYGYTFGSGTRLTVV.

This chain connects TRBV19 to TRBJ1-2; maybe TRBD1 (6 bases). The CDR3 contains 15 residues. Germline lookup yields CDR1 LNHDA and CDR2 SQIVND (reference sequence). V was trimmed by 6 bases and J by 5 bases, leaving 19 bases between them. CDR3: CASSPFQGRGYGYTF. CDR3 in DNA: TGTGCCAGTAGCCCTTTTCAGGGGAGAGGGTATGGCTACACCTTC.

The V and J genes are TRBV19 and TRBJ1-1, with D perhaps TRBD1 (5 bases). V was pared by 10 bases and J by 5 bases, with 17 bases between. Germline CDR1 LNHDA, CDR2 SQIVND (reference sequence). The CDR3 consists of 13 residues. This CDR3 is CATDWAPGTEAFF. CDR3 in DNA: TGTGCCACCGACTGGGCCCCAGGGACTGAAGCTTTCTTT.

The V and J genes are TRBV5-1 and TRBJ1-4; no firm D call. V lost 4 bases and J lost 0, with 4 bases in between. This CDR3 spans 13 amino acids. The germline V gene encodes CDR1 SGHRS and CDR2 YFSETQ. CDR3 DNA: TGCGCCAGCAGCCTAGCAACTAATGAAAAACTGTTTTTT. The encoded protein is CASSLATNEKLFF.

The J gene is TRBJ2-2, the V gene TRBV4-3; 7 bases are shared with TRBD1. CDR3 size: 17 residues. The V gene end was trimmed by 0 bases and the J gene end by 7 bases; junction bases not matched to a gene: 11. Germline-derived CDR1 and CDR2 are LGHNA and YSLEER. The CDR3: CASSQEGFDRAGGELFF. The CDR3 nucleotides are TGCGCCAGCAGCCAAGAGGGTTTTGACAGGGCCGGCGGGGAGCTGTTTTTT.

V gene TRBV7-2 combines with J gene TRBJ2-7; D perhaps matches TRBD2 (7 bases). Deletions cut 5 bases from V and 3 bases from J, with 17 bases between. The germline CDR1 and CDR2 sequences are SGHTA and FQGNSA. There are 15 residues in the CDR3. The CDR3 sequence is CASSLGDGGLYEQYF. In DNA form, the CDR3 reads TGTGCCAGCAGCCTGGGGGACGGGGGGCTCTACGAGCAGTACTTC.

This chain links TRBV7-2 with TRBJ2-1; 11 positions match TRBD2. This CDR3 comprises 15 residues. With 3 bases clipped from V and 7 bases from J, the junction kept 5 bases outside the gene matches. CDR1 and CDR2 (germline): SGHTA, FQGNSA. The CDR3 here is CASSFSGGGRNEQFF. The CDR3 coding sequence is TGTGCCAGCAGCTTTAGCGGGGGGGGTAGGAATGAGCAGTTCTTC.

This chain connects TRBV11-3 to TRBJ1-1; D gene unclear. V lost 4 bases and J lost 1, with 10 bases in between. The CDR3 runs 14 residues. In germline, CDR1 is SGHNT, CDR2 YENEEA. The CDR3 DNA sequence: TGTGCCAGCAGCTCCAACAGTGAGAACACTGAAGCTTTCTTT. Translated: CASSSNSENTEAFF.